These T cell receptor beta chains were read from a single sample in a study of blood T cell repertoires in COVID-19. The protocol was immunoSEQ multiplex PCR, while the TCRdb copy is restricted to in-frame clones and leaves out a portion. This sample yields around 80,000 clones, of which around 83% are seen a single time; about 9% belongs to the top ten. The sequenced sample consisted of peripheral blood. The receptors here all came from a human donor in a cohort sampled during active COVID-19. CDR3s include the opening cysteine and the closing phenylalanine or tryptophan. A D gene is named only where the DNA matches it firmly. Expanded clones are given a class, and other clones once, few, many or no size at all.

>TRBJ2-4|TRBV2|TRBD1|-
CASKGTGVNQYF
TGTGCCAGCAAGGGGACAGGGGTTAATCAGTACTTC
>TRBJ2-7|TRBV5-4|TRBD2|-
CASSSGTSGRSSYEQYF
TGTGCCAGCAGCTCCGGGACTAGCGGGCGAAGCTCCTACGAGCAGTACTTC
>TRBJ2-1|TRBV9|-|-
CASSYALDREQFF
TGTGCCAGCAGCTACGCCCTAGATCGCGAGCAGTTCTTC
>TRBJ1-2|TRBV13|-|medium-sized
CASSLNRAYGYTF
TGTGCCAGCAGCTTAAACAGGGCCTATGGCTACACCTTC
>TRBJ2-3|TRBV9|TRBD2|-
CASSGARLAGMRTDTQYF
TGTGCCAGCAGCGGTGCCCGGCTAGCGGGGATGCGCACAGATACGCAGTATTTT
>TRBJ1-1|TRBV28|TRBD1|-
CASSLHRTGRGYTEAFF
TGTGCCAGCAGTTTACACCGGACAGGGAGGGGGTACACTGAAGCTTTCTTT
>TRBJ2-7|TRBV7-2|TRBD2|few
CASSQEGTSGTYEQYF
TGTGCCAGCAGCCAGGAGGGGACTAGCGGGACCTACGAGCAGTACTTC
>TRBJ2-6|TRBV2|-|once
CASSYDRGANVLTF
TGTGCCAGCAGTTATGACAGGGGGGCCAACGTCCTGACTTTC
>TRBJ1-1|TRBV30|TRBD1|-
CAWSDRGPEAFF
TGTGCCTGGAGTGACAGGGGTCCTGAAGCTTTCTTT
>TRBJ2-7|TRBV6-1|-|-
CASSDSYEQYF
TGTGCCAGCAGTGATAGTTACGAGCAGTACTTC
>TRBJ1-5|TRBV6-5|-|once
CASSHEGLNQPQHF
TGTGCCAGCAGTCACGAGGGCCTGAATCAGCCCCAGCATTTT
>TRBJ2-7|TRBV30|-|-
CAWSAFRYEQYF
TGTGCCTGGAGTGCTTTTCGGTATGAGCAGTACTTC
>TRBJ1-1|TRBV5-1|-|-
CASSLEGRGKTEAFF
TGCGCCAGCAGCTTGGAAGGGAGGGGAAAGACTGAAGCTTTCTTT
>TRBJ1-1|TRBV6-1|TRBD1|-
CASSEGLDRYLNTEAFF
TGTGCCAGCAGTGAAGGCTTGGACAGGTATCTGAACACTGAAGCTTTCTTT
>TRBJ2-7|TRBV6-5|-|-
CASSTGTPGPYEQYF
TGTGCCAGCAGTACCGGGACTCCCGGACCCTACGAGCAGTACTTC
>TRBJ2-3|TRBV18|TRBD1|-
CASLDRGSDTQYF
TGTGCCAGCCTGGACAGGGGCTCAGATACGCAGTATTTT
>TRBJ1-3|TRBV7-8|-|-
CASSLSYSLRSGNTIYF
TGTGCCAGCAGCTTATCGTACAGCCTCCGATCTGGAAACACCATATATTTT
>TRBJ2-1|TRBV6-6|TRBD1|-
CASSYTGTGTYNEQFF
TGTGCCAGCAGTTACACCGGGACAGGGACCTACAATGAGCAGTTCTTC
>TRBJ1-2|TRBV5-1|-|-
CASSLGEANYGYTF
TGCGCCAGCAGTTTGGGGGAGGCTAACTATGGCTACACCTTC
>TRBJ1-1|TRBV9|-|once
CASSVAYWGEATTEAFF
TGTGCCAGCAGCGTAGCTTATTGGGGGGAGGCGACCACTGAAGCTTTCTTT
>TRBJ2-3|TRBV11-2|TRBD1|-
CASRPTGPSTDTQYF
TGTGCCAGCAGGCCGACAGGGCCAAGCACAGATACGCAGTATTTT
>TRBJ2-7|TRBV6-5|TRBD1|-
CASRLSGGHYEQYF
TGTGCCAGCAGGCTCTCAGGGGGTCACTACGAGCAGTACTTC
>TRBJ1-2|TRBV2|TRBD1|-
CASNFGQAYGYTF
TGTGCCAGCAACTTCGGACAGGCCTATGGCTACACCTTC
>TRBJ1-1|TRBV30|-|-
CAWRQMNTEAFF
TGTGCCTGGAGACAGATGAACACTGAAGCTTTCTTT
>TRBJ2-3|TRBV7-9|TRBD2|-
CASSLHTSGGVKIPDTQYF
TGTGCCAGCAGCTTACATACTAGCGGGGGAGTTAAAATACCAGATACGCAGTATTTT
>TRBJ1-5|TRBV15|-|-
CATSRDITGATPQHF
TGTGCCACCAGCAGAGATATTACAGGAGCTACGCCCCAGCATTTT
>TRBJ2-5|TRBV27|-|-
CASSPGYQETQYF
TGTGCCAGCAGTCCCGGGTACCAAGAGACCCAGTACTTC
>TRBJ1-2|TRBV5-1|-|-
CASSLGRGYGYTF
TGCGCCAGCAGCTTGGGTAGGGGCTATGGCTACACCTTC
>TRBJ1-3|TRBV18|-|once
CASSPVAGRFGNTIYF
TGTGCCAGCTCACCAGTCGCGGGAAGATTTGGAAACACCATATATTTT
>TRBJ1-1|TRBV2|TRBD1|-
CASRGADRGNTEAFF
TGTGCCAGCAGGGGGGCGGACAGGGGGAACACTGAAGCTTTCTTT
>TRBJ1-5|TRBV7-5|-|few
CVRSSPGQGAIWNQPQHF
TGTGTCAGAAGCTCGCCGGGACAGGGGGCGATTTGGAATCAGCCCCAGCATTTT
>TRBJ1-3|TRBV6-1|TRBD1|-
CASSAYRGGPGNTIYF
TGTGCCAGCAGTGCCTACAGGGGAGGACCTGGAAACACCATATATTTT
>TRBJ2-1|TRBV3-1/TRBV3-2|-|once
CASSQEANTYNEQFF
TGTGCCAGCAGCCAAGAAGCGAACACCTACAATGAGCAGTTCTTC
>TRBJ1-1|TRBV30|TRBD1|-
CAWSVRGKTGGRNTEAFF
TGTGCCTGGAGTGTTAGGGGGAAAACAGGGGGCCGGAACACTGAAGCTTTCTTT
>TRBJ2-3|TRBV24-1|-|-
CATSVTSTNGADTQYF
TGTGCCACCAGTGTAACCTCTACGAACGGGGCAGATACGCAGTATTTT
>TRBJ2-1|TRBV30|TRBD2|-
CAWSQLAGTEQFF
TGTGCCTGGAGTCAGCTAGCGGGGACTGAGCAGTTCTTC